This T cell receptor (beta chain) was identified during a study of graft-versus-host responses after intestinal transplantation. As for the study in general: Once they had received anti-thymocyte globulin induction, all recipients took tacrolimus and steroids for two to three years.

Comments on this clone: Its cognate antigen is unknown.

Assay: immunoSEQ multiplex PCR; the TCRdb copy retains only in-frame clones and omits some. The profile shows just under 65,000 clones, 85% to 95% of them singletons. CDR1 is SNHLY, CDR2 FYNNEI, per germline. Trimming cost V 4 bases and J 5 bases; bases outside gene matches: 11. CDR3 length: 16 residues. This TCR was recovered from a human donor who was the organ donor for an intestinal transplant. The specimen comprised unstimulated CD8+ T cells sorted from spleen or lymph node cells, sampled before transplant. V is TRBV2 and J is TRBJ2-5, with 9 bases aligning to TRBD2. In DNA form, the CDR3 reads TGTGCCAGCAGTGGGAATAGCGGGAGAGTTTGGGAGACCCAGTACTTC. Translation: CASSGNSGRVWETQYF.